This T cell receptor beta chain derives from a study of blood T cell repertoires in COVID-19. The table came from immunoSEQ multiplex PCR; TCRdb's copy has only in-frame clones and leaves some out. The repertoire includes more than 120,000 clones, approximately 88% of them detected once, and roughly 1% sits in the top ten. The germline V gene has CDR1 MDHEN and CDR2 SYDVKM. Trimming removed 2 bases from V and 0 bases from J, with 10 bases in between. The CDR3 sequence is 16 residues long. What was sequenced was peripheral blood. The TCR originated in a woman aged 45-65 years with acute or convalescent COVID-19. The chain is built from TRBV28 and TRBJ1-4; perhaps TRBD1 as D (6 bases). CDR3 sequence (DNA): TGTGCCAGCAGTTTAAGTCAGGGGACAACTAATGAAAAACTGTTTTTT. Protein product: CASSLSQGTTNEKLFF.